This T cell receptor beta chain was captured by sequencing in a study of PD-1 blockade in classical Hodgkin lymphoma. Study-wide points: Baseline TCR diversity was reportedly lower in newly diagnosed patients than in healthy donors. It was reported as lower still in relapsed/refractory patients.

The assay was immunoSEQ multiplex PCR, and TCRdb's table has in-frame clones only and misses some. The table has fewer than 35,000 clones, 88% seen once. Regarding this clone: Its antigen is unknown.

CDR3 size: 13 residues. Trimming took off 5 bases at V and 5 bases at J, with 12 bases between the two ends. Germline-derived CDR1 and CDR2 are LNHDA and SQIVND (reference sequence). Time point of the sample: newly diagnosed, previously untreated cHL patient sample. Negative magnetic selection isolated CD4+ T cells from thawed PBMCs. The chain uses TRBV19 and TRBJ1-1; possibly TRBD1 for D (6 bases). This clonotype originated in a human donor with classical Hodgkin lymphoma. Sequencing used CD4+ T cells from blood. The CDR3 region is CASSGGRGTEAFF. The CDR3 DNA follows: TGTGCCAGTAGTGGGGGCCGGGGAACTGAAGCTTTCTTT.